This T cell receptor (beta chain) came from a study of a mutant IDH1 vaccine in newly diagnosed glioma. Study-level background: The first vaccination came 4-6 weeks after radiotherapy alone, or with temozolomide cycles. It was radiotherapy, temozolomide, or both that patients received previously, with most receiving both. Overall study results and limits: Pseudoprogression showed no apparent link to changes in top peripheral T cell clonotypes.

The repertoire was sequenced with immunoSEQ multiplex PCR; TCRdb's copy has only in-frame clones and lacks some. The sample has around 30,000 clones, around 87% seen once. CDR1 and CDR2 (germline): MNHEY, SVGAGI. V was pared by 6 bases and J by 4 bases, with 12 bases of the junction left unmatched. The CDR3 loop spans 15 amino acids. As for time point: week 47, end of study. Every vaccination contained 300 ug of the mutant IDH1 20-mer peptide and was paired with topical imiquimod. Patients, over weeks 1, 3, 5, 7, 11, 15, 19 and 23, received a total of eight vaccinations. In its sample, this clone was seen a few times. Its specificity is unknown.

The TCR sequence derives from a woman aged 30 to 39 with glioma. This chain joins TRBV6-5 and TRBJ2-7; TRBD1 matches 7 bases. Sequenced material: PBMCs, taken from a glioma patient whose treatment included an IDH1 peptide vaccine. CDR3 coding DNA: TGTGCCAGCAGCCTATCCTTGGACAGGTGGTACGAGCAGTACTTC. Translating it yields CASSLSLDRWYEQYF.